Below, 21 T cell receptor beta chains from the same sample are listed, as sequenced in a study of blood T cell repertoires in COVID-19. Only in-frame clones appear in the TCRdb table, and some are missing; sequencing was by immunoSEQ multiplex PCR. The data show nearly 350,000 clones, with about 90% seen just once and approximately 0.99% held by the top ten. Sample: PBMCs or T cells enriched from blood (not recorded which). Source of these receptors: a woman younger than 45 who had recovered from COVID-19.

V and J are TRBV3-1 (or the pseudogene TRBV3-2) and TRBJ2-2; D is perhaps TRBD2 (6 bases). Germline V gene sequence: CDR1 LGHDT, CDR2 YNNKEL (reference sequence). Trimming took 3 bases from V and 7 from J, leaving 12 bases between them. The CDR3 spans 14 residues. The CDR3 DNA sequence: TGTGCCAGCAGCCAGCCTCTAGCGAGCGGGGAGCTGTTTTTT. Its translation is CASSQPLASGELFF.

The chain has TRBV7-2 and TRBJ2-3; TRBD1 might be the D (6 bases). The germline V gene encodes CDR1 SGHTA and CDR2 FQGNSA. Trimming removed 5 bases from V and 0 bases from J, with 12 bases in between. This CDR3 is built from 15 residues. This CDR3 is CASSQDRQSTDTQYF. The CDR3 DNA is TGTGCCAGCAGCCAGGACAGACAAAGCACAGATACGCAGTATTTT.

This clone occurred a few times. The gene calls are TRBV7-2 and TRBJ2-2; maybe TRBD2 (5 bases). Per germline, CDR1 SGHTA and CDR2 FQGNSA. The V end was cut by 5 bases, the J end by 5 bases, with 21 bases between. The CDR3 spans 17 residues. The CDR3 DNA reads TGTGCCAGCAGCCAACGGGGAGTAGCCCCGAGGACCGGGGAGCTGTTTTTT. This encodes CASSQRGVAPRTGELFF.

This clone was counted between two and nine times. This chain links TRBV24-1 with TRBJ1-2; 7 bases fit TRBD1. Per germline, CDR1 KGHDR and CDR2 SFDVKD. The CDR3 consists of 14 residues. The V gene end was trimmed by 3 bases and the J gene end by 5 bases; junction bases not matched to a gene: 5. CDR3 bases: TGTGCCACCAGTGATCGGGACAGAAGATATGGCTACACCTTC. Protein: CATSDRDRRYGYTF.

The chain employs TRBV9 and TRBJ2-1, with TRBD1 matching over 11 bases. V lost 5 bases and J lost 2; bases outside the gene matches: 3. This CDR3 has 15 amino acids. Looked up from germline, CDR1 is SGDLS and CDR2 is YYNGEE. Here the CDR3 DNA reads TGTGCCAGCAGACCGGGACAGGGGGCCTACAATGAGCAGTTCTTC. Protein: CASRPGQGAYNEQFF.

The V gene is TRBV28, the J gene TRBJ1-5; D is possibly TRBD1 (5 bases). The length of the CDR3 is 17 residues. Trimming shortened V by 1 base and J by 2 bases, and 15 bases separated the two germline ends. Germline lookup yields CDR1 MDHEN and CDR2 SYDVKM. CDR3 amino acids: CASSLFSGGGGNQPQHF. DNA of the CDR3: TGTGCCAGCAGTTTATTCTCGGGGGGAGGGGGCAATCAGCCCCAGCATTTT.

The V call is TRBV5-4, the J call TRBJ2-1; D is unclear. Trimming took 6 bases from V and 7 from J, leaving 14 bases between them. This CDR3 has 13 amino acids. Germline V gene lookup returns CDR1 SGHNT and CDR2 YYREEE (reference sequence). The CDR3 reads CASNNRSGNEQFF. Written as DNA, the CDR3 is TGTGCCAGCAACAACCGTTCGGGTAATGAGCAGTTCTTC.

The chain combines TRBV5-4 with TRBJ1-2, with 10 nucleotides matching TRBD1. In germline, CDR1 is SGHNT, CDR2 YYREEE (reference sequence). This CDR3 comprises 16 residues. The V gene end was trimmed by 0 bases and the J gene end by 8 bases; junction bases not matched to a gene: 10. The DNA of the CDR3 is TGTGCCAGCAGCTTGGGTTCCTGGGACAGGGGAAGCGGCTACACCTTC. Its translation: CASSLGSWDRGSGYTF.

The gene calls are TRBV6-2 or TRBV6-3 and TRBJ2-3, with a tentative D call TRBD2 (5 bases). CDR1 is MNHEY and CDR2 is SVGEGT in the germline V gene. The CDR3 consists of 13 residues. V was trimmed by 4 bases and J by 1 base, leaving 6 bases between them. In nucleotides, the CDR3 is TGTGCCAGCAGTTCCGGGGGCACAGATACGCAGTATTTT. Its protein product is CASSSGGTDTQYF.

The rearrangement joins TRBV24-1 to TRBJ1-6; D gene uncertain. CDR1 is KGHDR, CDR2 SFDVKD, per germline. This CDR3 comprises 12 residues. V lost 9 bases, J lost 7 bases, and 9 bases lay in between. The CDR3 coding sequence is TGTGCCACCCTTGAGGCGAATTCACCCCTCCACTTT. Amino acid sequence: CATLEANSPLHF.

The rearrangement links TRBV24-1 to TRBJ1-5, with D possibly matching TRBD1 (6 bases). Germline CDR1 KGHDR, CDR2 SFDVKD. V shed 4 bases and J shed 6 bases, with 12 bases lying between them. The CDR3 runs to 14 residues. The CDR3 region has the DNA TGTGCCACCAGTGACGCCAGAGGGGGTCAGCCCCAGCATTTT. Its protein product is CATSDARGGQPQHF.

This clone turned up a few times. The rearrangement uses TRBV27 and TRBJ1-5; 7 positions agree with TRBD1. Germline-derived CDR1 and CDR2 are MNHEY and SMNVEV (reference sequence). This CDR3 contains 14 residues. V was pared by 10 bases and J by 5 bases, with 11 bases of the junction left unmatched. In DNA, the CDR3 is TGTGCCACCGCCCCGGGACAGCCATATCAGCCCCAGCATTTT. The encoded protein is CATAPGQPYQPQHF.

This chain connects TRBV4-1 to TRBJ1-2; D is ambiguous. The germline V gene encodes CDR1 MGHRA and CDR2 YSYEKL. CDR3 size: 15 residues. Trimming pared 0 bases from V and 4 bases from J, leaving 12 bases between. CDR3 protein: CASSQDFSYGYGYTF. The CDR3 DNA sequence: TGCGCCAGCAGCCAAGATTTTAGTTACGGCTATGGCTACACCTTC.

Concerning this clone itself: This may stem from a read error, because a much larger clone lies one nucleotide away. Other DNA sequences within the sample encode an identical CDR3. V gene TRBV5-6 combines with J gene TRBJ1-2; no definite D call. Germline V CDR1 and CDR2: SGHDT, YYEEEE. The V and J ends lost 0 bases and 2 bases respectively, with 5 bases between them. This CDR3 contains 13 residues. CDR3 region: CASSLGQNYGYTF. For the CDR3, the DNA is TGTGCCAGCAGCTTGGGGCAGAACTATGGCTACACCTTC.

This rearrangement joins TRBV25-1 to TRBJ2-5, with 9 bases matching TRBD1. Germline V gene lookup returns CDR1 MGHDK and CDR2 SYGVNS. V dropped 5 bases and J dropped 5; count of bases not matched to a gene: 9. The CDR3 extends over 15 amino acids. The CDR3 is CASSPLTGGAETQYF. CDR3 sequence (DNA): TGTGCCAGCAGTCCCCTGACAGGGGGAGCCGAGACCCAGTACTTC.

This clone was seen a handful of times. The CDR3 sequence is CASSIDRGNSPLHF. CDR3 in DNA: TGTGCCAGTAGTATCGACAGGGGAAATTCACCCCTCCACTTT. The V and J genes are TRBV19 and TRBJ1-6; 8 nucleotides align to TRBD1. J gave up 7 bases and V 3 bases, and 2 bases lay outside the gene matches. Germline V CDR1 and CDR2: LNHDA, SQIVND (reference sequence). The CDR3 totals 14 residues.

V and J are TRBV4-3 and TRBJ1-2; D not resolved. V gave up 0 bases and J gave up 0 bases, with 8 bases separating them. The CDR3 contains 15 residues. CDR1 is LGHNA and CDR2 is YSLEER in the germline V gene. CDR3: CASSQDFLSNYGYTF. CDR3 DNA sequence: TGCGCCAGCAGCCAAGACTTCCTCTCTAACTATGGCTACACCTTC.

V usage is TRBV12-5 and J usage is TRBJ1-5; D possibly corresponds to TRBD1 (6 bases). Trimming took 7 bases from V and 1 from J, leaving 14 bases between them. The CDR3 has 15 residues. Germline CDR1 LGHNT, CDR2 FRNRAP. CDR3 nucleotides: TGTGCTAGTGCCCTGGGACACTCCAGCAATCAGCCCCAGCATTTT. Residues: CASALGHSSNQPQHF.

In DNA form, the CDR3 reads TGTGCCAGCAGCTTAGTTTTAGCCCGGGACAGGGGTGAGAAAGCTAACTATGGCTACACCTTC. Protein sequence: CASSLVLARDRGEKANYGYTF. V gene TRBV7-7 combines with J gene TRBJ1-2; 10 nucleotides line up with TRBD1. The J segment lost 0 bases and the V segment lost 1 base, leaving 17 bases of the junction unmatched. The CDR3 loop spans 21 amino acids. Germline-derived CDR1 and CDR2 are SSHAT and FNYEAQ (reference sequence). Drawing the rest from reference TRBV7-7 and TRBJ1-2, the complete variable domain is GAGVSQSPRYKVTKRGQDVTLRCDPISSHATLYWYQQALGQGPEFLTYFNYEAQPDKSGLPSDRFSAERPEGSISTLTIQRTEQRDSAMYRCASSLVLARDRGEKANYGYTFGSGTRLTVV.

Comment on this clone: Other DNA variants within this sample encode the same CDR3. V gene TRBV12-3 or TRBV12-4 combines with J gene TRBJ1-1; possibly TRBD1 for D (6 bases). With 4 bases removed from V and 5 bases from J, the gap between germline ends came to 8 bases. The CDR3 is 12 amino acids. CDR3 region: CASSSTGTEAFF. DNA for the CDR3: TGTGCCAGCAGTTCTACAGGGACTGAAGCTTTCTTT.

The rearrangement uses TRBV5-1 and TRBJ1-6; possible D gene TRBD1, 6 bases. The CDR3 contains 13 residues. V dropped 4 bases and J dropped 9 bases, with 11 bases sitting between them. The V gene's germline CDR1 is SGHRS and CDR2 YFSETQ. The CDR3 DNA follows: TGCGCCAGCAGCACGGAAGGGGGTTCACCCCTCCACTTT. This sequence encodes CASSTEGGSPLHF.